Each of the 31 T cell receptor beta chains below was sequenced from the same sample in a study of cytomegalovirus exposure and HLA in healthy donors. Primers included in the PCR were 60 Vbeta and 13 Jbeta primers. The method was immunoSEQ multiplex PCR; TCRdb's version includes in-frame clones alone and lacks a portion of them. The repertoire holds under 150,000 clones, with about 76% as singletons. Sequencing was performed on PBMCs. Receptor source: a man between 18 and 35 years old in good health and CMV-seronegative.

This chain joins TRBV14 and TRBJ1-2; the match to TRBD1 covers 10 bases. V was clipped by 4 bases and J by 12 bases; unmatched bases: 11. The CDR3 is 14 amino acids. Germline CDR1 is SGHDN and CDR2 is FVKESK. The CDR3 DNA reads TGTGCCAGCAGCCTTATTTCGACAGGGGGCCGTAACACCTTC. Amino acids: CASSLISTGGRNTF.

This chain connects TRBV7-2 to TRBJ1-2; possibly TRBD1 for D (5 bases). Germline V gene sequence: CDR1 SGHTA, CDR2 FQGNSA. The germline V and J ends were trimmed by 3 bases and 7 bases, with 9 bases remaining between them. The CDR3 runs to 12 residues. CDR3 in amino acids: CASSLGGGGYTF. CDR3 coding DNA: TGTGCCAGCAGCTTGGGGGGAGGTGGCTACACCTTC.

V usage is TRBV7-9 and J usage is TRBJ1-2; D call uncertain. Germline loops: CDR1 SEHNR, CDR2 FQNEAQ (reference sequence). This CDR3 contains 14 residues. Trimming took off 5 bases at V and 4 bases at J, with 14 bases between the two ends. Here the CDR3 reads CASSTLIDTYGYTF. CDR3 DNA: TGTGCCAGCAGCACCCTAATTGACACCTATGGCTACACCTTC.

This sequence joins TRBV7-9 and TRBJ2-5; perhaps TRBD2 as D (6 bases). The CDR3 runs 16 residues. Trimming shortened V by 1 base and J by 5 bases, and 17 bases separated the two germline ends. The V gene's germline CDR1 is SEHNR and CDR2 FQNEAQ (reference sequence). This CDR3 reads CASSLVIAAAGETQYF. The CDR3 nucleotides read TGTGCCAGCAGCTTAGTAATAGCGGCTGCGGGGGAGACCCAGTACTTC. Drawing the rest from reference TRBV7-9 and TRBJ2-5, the complete variable domain is DTGVSQNPRHKITKRGQNVTFRCDPISEHNRLYWYRQTLGQGPEFLTYFQNEAQLEKSRLLSDRFSAERPKGSFSTLEIQRTEQGDSAMYLCASSLVIAAAGETQYFGPGTRLLVL.

The chain is built from TRBV10-2 and TRBJ1-2; 9 nucleotides agree with TRBD1. The J segment lost 8 bases and the V segment lost 0 bases, leaving 4 bases of the junction unmatched. This CDR3 spans 14 amino acids. CDR1 is WSHSY and CDR2 is SAAADI in the germline V gene. The chain's CDR3 is CASSESGQGTGYTF. As DNA, the CDR3 is TGCGCCAGCAGTGAGTCGGGACAGGGCACCGGCTACACCTTC.

The V gene is TRBV6-5, the J gene TRBJ2-7; no clear D gene. The V gene's germline CDR1 is MNHEY and CDR2 SVGAGI. The CDR3 is 15 residues long. Trimming pared 4 bases from V and 3 bases from J, leaving 16 bases between. The CDR3 here is CASSSPGWSVYEQYF. CDR3 nucleotides: TGTGCCAGCAGTTCCCCGGGTTGGAGTGTCTACGAGCAGTACTTC.

This sequence joins TRBV27 and TRBJ1-6, with a weak D call TRBD1 (5 bases). V dropped 3 bases and J dropped 9 bases, with 12 bases sitting between them. Germline V CDR1 and CDR2: MNHEY, SMNVEV (reference sequence). The CDR3 is 14 residues long. DNA of the CDR3: TGTGCCAGCAGTTTTCAGGGTTCGGTTTCACCCCTCCACTTT. Encoded protein: CASSFQGSVSPLHF.

The V gene is TRBV5-6, the J gene TRBJ2-4; 7 bases agree with TRBD1. Germline V gives CDR1 SGHDT, CDR2 YYEEEE. V lost 2 bases to trimming and J lost 9 bases; unmatched junction nucleotides: 8. This CDR3 has 14 amino acids. The CDR3 DNA sequence: TGTGCCAGCAGCTTAGGACAGGAGGTTATCATTCAGTACTTC. Amino acid sequence: CASSLGQEVIIQYF. Supplemented by reference TRBV5-6 and TRBJ2-4, the full variable domain reads DAGVTQSPTHLIKTRGQQVTLRCSPKSGHDTVSWYQQALGQGPQFIFQYYEEEERQRGNFPDRFSGHQFPNYSSELNVNALLLGDSALYLCASSLGQEVIIQYFGAGTRLSVL.

The rearrangement joins TRBV5-1 to TRBJ2-3, with 8 bases fitting TRBD2. Germline assignment: CDR1 SGHRS and CDR2 YFSETQ. The CDR3 extends over 15 amino acids. The trim removed 1 base at V and 5 bases at J, leaving 6 bases unmatched. Written as DNA, the CDR3 is TGCGCCAGCAGCTTGCAGCGGGGGACGTTAGATACGCAGTATTTT. Translating it yields CASSLQRGTLDTQYF.

Points on this clone: The same CDR3 can be traced to other DNA sequences in this sample. The V and J genes are TRBV27 and TRBJ1-1, with no clear D. This CDR3 region has 13 residues. Germline CDR1 MNHEY, CDR2 SMNVEV (reference sequence). V was pared by 2 bases and J by 1 base, with 5 bases between. The CDR3 DNA sequence: TGTGCCAGCAGTTTAGGCGGGAACACTGAAGCTTTCTTT. Translation gives CASSLGGNTEAFF.

Note on this clone: The junction differs from germline at one of its ends, possibly a read error. The chain couples TRBV19 to TRBJ1-1; 7 nucleotides match TRBD1. This CDR3 is built from 15 residues. Germline CDR1 is LNHDA and CDR2 is SQIVND (reference sequence). This CDR3 is CASRIDRAPNTEAFF. CDR3 coding DNA: TGTGCCAGTAGGATAGACAGGGCCCCCAACACTGAAGCTTTCTTT.

CDR3 residues: CASSEGRTLGTEAFF. The CDR3 DNA reads TGTGCCAGCAGCGAAGGACGGACTTTAGGGACTGAAGCTTTCTTT. The chain is built from TRBV11-2 and TRBJ1-1; no clear D. This CDR3 comprises 15 residues. The germline V gene encodes CDR1 SGHAT and CDR2 FQNNGV. The ends were cut back, 5 bases at V and 5 bases at J, with 18 bases in the middle.

The chain has TRBV6-5 and TRBJ2-3, with 9 bases that match TRBD1. Trimming at V came to 7 bases and at J to 3 bases, leaving 8 bases not matched to a gene. The length of the CDR3 is 15 residues. CDR1 is MNHEY and CDR2 is SVGAGI in the germline V gene. The CDR3 region is CASTGTGISTDTQYF. The CDR3 DNA reads TGTGCCAGCACCGGGACAGGGATAAGTACAGATACGCAGTATTTT.

The genes are TRBV28 and TRBJ1-5; D might be TRBD1 (6 bases). V was clipped by 2 bases and J by 9 bases, with 17 bases between them. Germline V gives CDR1 MDHEN, CDR2 SYDVKM. The CDR3 runs to 15 residues. The CDR3 nucleotides are TGTGCCAGCAGTTTAGGGGGGGCGCAAGGTGCGCCCCAGCATTTT. Protein product: CASSLGGAQGAPQHF.

This chain joins TRBV29-1 and TRBJ2-2; possibly TRBD1 for D (5 bases). Germline V lookup: CDR1 SQVTM, CDR2 ANQGSEA. V lost 7 bases, J lost 2 bases, and 8 bases lay in between. The CDR3 runs to 12 residues. The CDR3 DNA reads TGCAGCGGGGGCTTAAACACCGGGGAGCTGTTTTTT. Translating it yields CSGGLNTGELFF.

The chain links TRBV6-5 to TRBJ2-7; a possible D gene is TRBD2 (6 bases). Germline V lookup: CDR1 MNHEY, CDR2 SVGAGI. V was cut by 8 bases and J by 6 bases, with 14 bases left in between. The CDR3 contains 12 residues. Here the CDR3 reads CASGPLGGEQYF. Here the CDR3 DNA reads TGTGCCAGCGGTCCGCTCGGGGGCGAGCAGTACTTC.

The chain carries TRBV6-6 and TRBJ1-6; D unresolved. Germline CDR1 MNHNY, CDR2 SVGAGI (reference sequence). The CDR3 runs 13 residues. Trimming shortened V by 2 bases and J by 3 bases, and 2 bases separated the two germline ends. CDR3 residues: CASSYRYNSPLHF. The CDR3 region has the DNA TGTGCCAGCAGTTACCGCTATAATTCACCCCTCCACTTT.

This clone showed up just once. V gene TRBV29-1 combines with J gene TRBJ2-7; TRBD1 matches at 7 bases. V lost 4 bases to trimming and J lost 1 base; unmatched junction nucleotides: 7. The CDR3 loop spans 14 amino acids. The germline V gene encodes CDR1 SQVTM and CDR2 ANQGSEA. The CDR3 loop is CSVADRMRSYEQYF. CDR3 coding DNA: TGCAGCGTTGCGGACAGGATGAGATCCTACGAGCAGTACTTC.

The rearrangement uses TRBV7-6 and TRBJ2-7, with 11 nucleotides matching TRBD2. V lost 4 bases, J lost 2 bases, and 4 bases stayed unmatched. CDR3 size: 15 residues. Germline lookup yields CDR1 SGHVS and CDR2 FNYEAQ. CDR3 bases: TGTGCCAGCAGCTCCCCGACTAGCGGGACCTACGAGCAGTACTTC. This gives the protein CASSSPTSGTYEQYF.

This chain links TRBV5-1 with TRBJ1-1; 9 positions match TRBD1. The V gene's germline CDR1 is SGHRS and CDR2 YFSETQ. The CDR3 has 15 residues. With V trimmed by 2 bases and J by 4 bases, 6 bases remained unmatched. CDR3 amino acids: CASSFPGQGSTEAFF. The CDR3 DNA sequence: TGCGCCAGCAGCTTCCCGGGACAGGGAAGCACTGAAGCTTTCTTT.

This rearrangement joins TRBV4-2 to TRBJ2-7; 7 bases agree with TRBD1. Germline V gives CDR1 LGHNA, CDR2 YNFKEQ. The CDR3 has 14 amino acids. Unmatched junction bases numbered 7, after V lost 6 bases and J lost 2 bases. CDR3 protein: CASSPYTGAYEQYF. The CDR3 nucleotides are TGTGCCAGCAGTCCTTACACAGGGGCCTACGAGCAGTACTTC.

The CDR3 nucleotides are TGTGCCAGCAGTTACTCGAGGGACAGGTCGAACACCATATATTTT. It is translated as CASSYSRDRSNTIYF. The chain joins TRBV6-5 to TRBJ1-3; TRBD1 agrees at 8 bases. Germline trimming cut 0 bases from V and 7 bases from J; bases unmatched to any gene: 5. Germline values: CDR1 MNHEY, CDR2 SVGAGI. This CDR3 has 15 residues.

The chain employs TRBV10-1 and TRBJ2-3; 8 bases fit TRBD2. This CDR3 is 15 amino acids long. Germline CDR1 and CDR2: WNHNN and SYGVQD (reference sequence). J lost 4 bases, V lost 2 bases, and 5 bases had no gene match. The CDR3 DNA is TGCGCCAGCAGTGAGGCGGGGGGACCTGCAGATACGCAGTATTTT. Translating gives CASSEAGGPADTQYF.

The chain joins TRBV7-9 to TRBJ2-5; TRBD2 matches at 9 bases. CDR1 and CDR2 from the germline V gene are SEHNR and FQNEAQ (reference sequence). The CDR3 is 13 amino acids. With V trimmed by 6 bases and J by 4 bases, 3 bases remained unmatched. For the CDR3, the DNA is TGTGCCAGCAGGCGGGGGGGCGGAGAGACCCAGTACTTC. Translating it yields CASRRGGGETQYF.

The chain employs TRBV10-1 and TRBJ1-1; tentatively, D is TRBD1 (6 bases). This CDR3 spans 14 amino acids. Germline CDR1 reads WNHNN; CDR2 reads SYGVQD (reference sequence). Trimming stripped 2 bases from V and 6 bases from J, with 13 bases between. CDR3 in DNA: TGCGCCAGCAGTGAGCAAGGACAGCGTTCTGAAGCTTTCTTT. Residues: CASSEQGQRSEAFF.

CDR3 loop: CASSRVGSGSTDTQYF. The CDR3 nucleotides read TGCGCCAGCAGTCGGGTGGGGAGTGGAAGCACAGATACGCAGTATTTT. V is TRBV5-1 and J is TRBJ2-3; TRBD2 might be the D (5 bases). The germline CDR1 and CDR2 sequences are SGHRS and YFSETQ. Trimming left V 5 bases short and J 0 bases short, with 16 bases between. This CDR3 has 16 amino acids. The whole variable domain, filled in from reference TRBV5-1 and TRBJ2-3, reads KAGVTQTPRYLIKTRGQQVTLSCSPISGHRSVSWYQQTPGQGLQFLFEYFSETQRNKGNFPGRFSGRQFSNSRSEMNVSTLELGDSALYLCASSRVGSGSTDTQYFGPGTRLTVL.

The chain combines TRBV11-2 with TRBJ2-3, with a weak D call TRBD2 (5 bases). Germline values: CDR1 SGHAT, CDR2 FQNNGV. Deletions cut 0 bases from V and 3 bases from J, with 16 bases between. The CDR3 sequence is 17 residues long. CDR3 sequence reads: CASSLDYPSAGTDTQYF. The DNA of the CDR3 is TGTGCCAGCAGCTTAGATTACCCTTCCGCGGGTACAGATACGCAGTATTTT.

The chain employs TRBV10-1 and TRBJ2-3, with 13 bases identical to TRBD2. With 5 bases clipped from V and 6 bases from J, the junction kept 8 bases outside the gene matches. This CDR3 is 16 amino acids long. Germline CDR1 and CDR2: WNHNN and SYGVQD (reference sequence). CDR3 nucleotide sequence: TGCGCCAGCAGTCAAACTAGCGGGGGGGCCGGGGATACGCAGTATTTT. It yields the protein CASSQTSGGAGDTQYF.

J is TRBJ1-1 and V is TRBV6-6, with TRBD1 matching over 9 bases. V shed 5 bases, J shed 1 base, and the junction held 5 bases outside the gene matches. CDR1 is MNHNY, CDR2 SVGAGI, per germline (reference sequence). The CDR3 runs 15 residues. CDR3 sequence: CASSRNRGPNTEAFF. Here the CDR3 DNA reads TGTGCCAGCAGTCGTAACAGGGGGCCGAACACTGAAGCTTTCTTT.

The chain is built from TRBV9 and TRBJ2-1, with D maybe TRBD2 (6 bases). V lost 0 bases and J lost 4, with 8 bases in between. Germline values: CDR1 SGDLS, CDR2 YYNGEE. The CDR3 is made up of 14 amino acids. The CDR3 DNA follows: TGTGCCAGCAGCGTAGGCGGGGATTACAATGAGCAGTTCTTC. Amino acids: CASSVGGDYNEQFF.

V gene TRBV12-5 combines with J gene TRBJ2-3; TRBD2 agrees at 7 bases. CDR3 size: 18 residues. The V gene's germline CDR1 is LGHNT and CDR2 FRNRAP. The junction had 14 bases not matched to a gene; V was cut back by 1 base and J by 4 bases. The CDR3 region is CASGLARDVFTSADTQYF. The CDR3 DNA reads as TGTGCTAGTGGTTTGGCAAGGGACGTTTTCACTAGCGCAGATACGCAGTATTTT. Full variable domain (remainder filled in from reference TRBV12-5 and TRBJ2-3): DARVTQTPRHKVTEMGQEVTMRCQPILGHNTVFWYRQTMMQGLELLAYFRNRAPLDDSGMPKDRFSAEMPDATLATLKIQPSEPRDSAVYFCASGLARDVFTSADTQYFGPGTRLTVL.